Shown below are 22 T cell receptor beta chains from a single sample sequenced in a study of cytomegalovirus exposure and HLA in healthy donors. Amplification used 60 Vbeta primers and 13 Jbeta primers. The protocol was immunoSEQ multiplex PCR, while the TCRdb copy is restricted to in-frame clones and leaves out a portion. The sample records 170,000 or so clones, 75% to 85% being singletons. The source material was PBMCs. These TCRs come from a woman in her 30s in good health and CMV-seropositive.

The chain couples TRBV2 to TRBJ1-5; 8 bases are a match to TRBD1. The CDR3 totals 16 residues. V was clipped by 3 bases and J by 9 bases; unmatched bases: 13. Looked up from germline, CDR1 is SNHLY and CDR2 is FYNNEI. CDR3 nucleotide sequence: TGTGCCAGCAGTGATTTCAGGACAGGGTTCGGGGGGCCCCAGCATTTT. Translating gives CASSDFRTGFGGPQHF. The variable domain in full, completed from reference TRBV2 and TRBJ1-5, reads EPEVTQTPSHQVTQMGQEVILRCVPISNHLYFYWYRQILGQKVEFLVSFYNNEISEKSEIFDDQFSVERPDGSNFTLKIRSTKLEDSAMYFCASSDFRTGFGGPQHFGDGTRLSIL.

This chain joins TRBV30 and TRBJ2-1; 13 bases line up with TRBD2. The J segment lost 10 bases and the V segment lost 2 bases, leaving 14 bases of the junction unmatched. Germline CDR1 is GTSNPN and CDR2 is SVGIG (reference sequence). The length of the CDR3 is 17 residues. The CDR3 bases are TGTGCCTGGAGTTCTTCTTTACTAGCGGGAGGGCCTTTGGAGCAGTTCTTC. Protein product: CAWSSSLLAGGPLEQFF.

This chain connects TRBV27 to TRBJ2-1, with D perhaps matching TRBD1 (5 bases). V lost 5 bases, J lost 0 bases, and 11 bases lay in between. Germline-derived CDR1 and CDR2 are MNHEY and SMNVEV (reference sequence). The CDR3 contains 15 residues. The CDR3 protein is CASSLYRNSYNEQFF. The DNA for the CDR3 is TGTGCCAGCAGTCTCTACAGGAACTCCTACAATGAGCAGTTCTTC.

V usage is TRBV27 and J usage is TRBJ1-5, with 7 bases identical to TRBD1. Germline CDR1 reads MNHEY; CDR2 reads SMNVEV (reference sequence). The J segment lost 4 bases and the V segment lost 6 bases, leaving 3 bases of the junction unmatched. The CDR3 consists of 13 residues. The CDR3 region is CASRGTVNQPQHF. In nucleotides, the CDR3 is TGTGCCAGCAGAGGGACAGTTAATCAGCCCCAGCATTTT.

The chain combines TRBV4-1 with TRBJ2-1; 11 bases map to TRBD2. CDR1 MGHRA and CDR2 YSYEKL come from the germline V gene. The CDR3 has 16 residues. The J segment lost 2 bases and the V segment lost 4 bases, leaving 4 bases of the junction unmatched. The CDR3 DNA is TGCGCCAGCAGCCTCGCGGGACTAGCGGCCTACAATGAGCAGTTCTTC. Amino acids: CASSLAGLAAYNEQFF.

The V and J genes are TRBV14 and TRBJ2-2; 9 nucleotides agree with TRBD1. Germline loops: CDR1 SGHDN, CDR2 FVKESK. This CDR3 has 16 residues. The V segment lost 3 bases and the J segment 3 bases; nucleotides outside the gene matches: 5. The CDR3 region is CASSQDRGFDTGELFF. CDR3 DNA: TGTGCCAGCAGCCAGGACAGGGGTTTCGACACCGGGGAGCTGTTTTTT.

The chain carries TRBV6-5 and TRBJ2-7; 7 nucleotides align to TRBD2. CDR1 and CDR2 (germline): MNHEY, SVGAGI. With V trimmed by 5 bases and J by 5 bases, 9 bases remained unmatched. The CDR3 has 14 amino acids. Written as DNA, the CDR3 is TGTGCCAGCAGTAAGCGGGACGCCGAGGACGAGCAGTACTTC. Translating it yields CASSKRDAEDEQYF.

CDR3 in amino acids: CASSNRGLSGNTIYF. CDR3 sequence (DNA): TGTGCCAGCAGCAACAGGGGTTTGTCTGGAAACACCATATATTTT. The V call is TRBV6-5, the J call TRBJ1-3; 7 bases fit TRBD1. Per germline, CDR1 MNHEY and CDR2 SVGAGI. Trimming took 6 bases from V and 1 from J; bases not matched to a gene: 6. CDR3 size: 15 residues.

The CDR3 sequence: CASSLFGRGVQETQYF. The CDR3 DNA reads TGTGCCAGCAGCTTATTTGGGCGGGGCGTACAAGAGACCCAGTACTTC. This chain joins TRBV7-2 and TRBJ2-5; a possible D gene is TRBD2 (6 bases). Germline V CDR1 and CDR2: SGHTA, FQGNSA. With 2 bases removed from V and 2 bases from J, the gap between germline ends came to 15 bases. This CDR3 comprises 16 residues.

The rearrangement uses TRBV19 and TRBJ2-7, with TRBD2 matching over 11 bases. The CDR3 is made up of 14 amino acids. The V gene's germline CDR1 is LNHDA and CDR2 SQIVND (reference sequence). The J segment lost 2 bases and the V segment lost 5 bases, leaving 2 bases of the junction unmatched. The CDR3 sequence is CASSPGLAAYEQYF. The CDR3 DNA reads TGTGCCAGTAGTCCGGGACTAGCGGCCTACGAGCAGTACTTC.

The V and J genes are TRBV19 and TRBJ1-1; D possibly corresponds to TRBD1 (5 bases). V lost 5 bases, J lost 6 bases, and 19 bases lay in between. Germline assignment: CDR1 LNHDA and CDR2 SQIVND (reference sequence). This CDR3 spans 15 amino acids. CDR3: CASSASQGFVAEAFF. Here the CDR3 DNA reads TGTGCCAGTAGTGCCTCCCAGGGATTTGTCGCTGAAGCTTTCTTT.

The chain is built from TRBV6-5 and TRBJ2-1; 8 nucleotides line up with TRBD2. V lost 2 bases, J lost 8 bases, and 5 bases stayed unmatched. Germline V lookup: CDR1 MNHEY, CDR2 SVGAGI. The CDR3 consists of 14 residues. CDR3: CASSYLGLADEQFF. The CDR3 nucleotides read TGTGCCAGCAGTTACCTTGGACTAGCCGATGAGCAGTTCTTC.

The chain has TRBV29-1 and TRBJ1-1, with a tentative D call TRBD1 (5 bases). CDR1 and CDR2 from the germline V gene are SQVTM and ANQGSEA. Trimming took 5 bases from V and 0 from J, leaving 7 bases between them. This CDR3 comprises 12 residues. DNA of the CDR3: TGCAGCGTTACAGGCCTGAACACTGAAGCTTTCTTT. This sequence encodes CSVTGLNTEAFF.

This clone was detected only a few times. This chain joins TRBV5-6 and TRBJ2-7; tentative D call: TRBD2 (5 bases). Germline lookup yields CDR1 SGHDT and CDR2 YYEEEE. Trimming removed 3 bases from V and 5 bases from J, with 15 bases in between. The CDR3 consists of 14 residues. The CDR3: CASSSGPAGDEQYF. For the CDR3, the DNA is TGTGCCAGCAGCTCCGGGCCCGCGGGCGACGAGCAGTACTTC.

The chain is built from TRBV30 and TRBJ1-4, with 7 bases aligning to TRBD1. This CDR3 spans 13 amino acids. Per germline, CDR1 GTSNPN and CDR2 SVGIG (reference sequence). The trim removed 4 bases at V and 8 bases at J, leaving 7 bases unmatched. The CDR3: CAWTSDRDEKLFF. Written as DNA, the CDR3 is TGTGCCTGGACCTCCGACAGGGACGAAAAACTGTTTTTT.

V is TRBV4-1 and J is TRBJ2-5; D gene uncertain. Germline V gene data show CDR1 as MGHRA and CDR2 as YSYEKL. The CDR3 runs 17 residues. Trimming stripped 0 bases from V and 4 bases from J, with 18 bases between. The CDR3 sequence: CASSQDMSTQTGETQYF. The CDR3 DNA reads as TGCGCCAGCAGCCAAGACATGTCTACACAAACGGGAGAGACCCAGTACTTC.

This chain uses TRBV5-4 with TRBJ1-1, with TRBD1 matching 8 bases. Germline lookup yields CDR1 SGHNT and CDR2 YYREEE (reference sequence). The CDR3 covers 17 residues. V dropped 4 bases and J dropped 2; count of bases not matched to a gene: 13. The CDR3, as DNA: TGTGCCAGCAGCCCCGGACCGGGACAGGACAAAAACACTGAAGCTTTCTTT. This translates into CASSPGPGQDKNTEAFF.

The chain uses TRBV27 and TRBJ2-3; 12 bases line up with TRBD1. The CDR3 has 20 residues. Germline values: CDR1 MNHEY, CDR2 SMNVEV (reference sequence). J was trimmed by 0 bases and V by 0 bases; bases with no gene match: 10. The CDR3 loop is CASSLSWRDRGRPSTDTQYF. The CDR3 coding sequence is TGTGCCAGCAGTTTATCGTGGCGGGACAGGGGGCGGCCTAGCACAGATACGCAGTATTTT.

The rearrangement links TRBV7-9 to TRBJ2-7, with D possibly being TRBD2 (6 bases). The CDR3 consists of 14 residues. The V end was cut by 8 bases, the J end by 2 bases, with 16 bases between. CDR1 is SEHNR, CDR2 FQNEAQ, per germline (reference sequence). Here the CDR3 DNA reads TGTGCCAGCCTTCTGACGGGGGTTACCTACGAGCAGTACTTC. Amino acids: CASLLTGVTYEQYF. Filled out from reference TRBV7-9 and TRBJ2-7, the complete variable domain reads DTGVSQNPRHKITKRGQNVTFRCDPISEHNRLYWYRQTLGQGPEFLTYFQNEAQLEKSRLLSDRFSAERPKGSFSTLEIQRTEQGDSAMYLCASLLTGVTYEQYFGPGTRLTVT.

This clone was detected only a few times. The chain is built from TRBV19 and TRBJ1-3; tentative D call: TRBD1 (6 bases). The germline V gene has CDR1 LNHDA and CDR2 SQIVND (reference sequence). The CDR3 extends over 16 amino acids. The V end lost 3 bases, the J end lost 0 bases, and 12 bases lay between the germline ends. As DNA, the CDR3 is TGTGCCAGTAGTATTCCCCGGGACACCTCTGGAAACACCATATATTTT. Amino acid sequence: CASSIPRDTSGNTIYF.

This clone has more than one count but fewer than ten. The chain couples TRBV2 to TRBJ2-4; TRBD2 matches 8 bases. Germline V gives CDR1 SNHLY, CDR2 FYNNEI. The trim removed 0 bases at V and 7 bases at J, leaving 5 bases unmatched. This CDR3 has 15 amino acids. CDR3 coding DNA: TGTGCCAGCAGTGAAGCCAGCGGGAGAAGGAACATTCAGTACTTC. Its protein product is CASSEASGRRNIQYF.

V usage is TRBV11-3 and J usage is TRBJ2-3; TRBD1 matches 9 bases. The CDR3 spans 15 residues. Germline lookup yields CDR1 SGHNT and CDR2 YENEEA. After removal of 3 bases from V and 1 base from J, the junction contained 2 bases not matched to a gene. CDR3 DNA sequence: TGTGCCAGCAGCTTCTGGACAGGGGGCACAGATACGCAGTATTTT. It translates to CASSFWTGGTDTQYF.